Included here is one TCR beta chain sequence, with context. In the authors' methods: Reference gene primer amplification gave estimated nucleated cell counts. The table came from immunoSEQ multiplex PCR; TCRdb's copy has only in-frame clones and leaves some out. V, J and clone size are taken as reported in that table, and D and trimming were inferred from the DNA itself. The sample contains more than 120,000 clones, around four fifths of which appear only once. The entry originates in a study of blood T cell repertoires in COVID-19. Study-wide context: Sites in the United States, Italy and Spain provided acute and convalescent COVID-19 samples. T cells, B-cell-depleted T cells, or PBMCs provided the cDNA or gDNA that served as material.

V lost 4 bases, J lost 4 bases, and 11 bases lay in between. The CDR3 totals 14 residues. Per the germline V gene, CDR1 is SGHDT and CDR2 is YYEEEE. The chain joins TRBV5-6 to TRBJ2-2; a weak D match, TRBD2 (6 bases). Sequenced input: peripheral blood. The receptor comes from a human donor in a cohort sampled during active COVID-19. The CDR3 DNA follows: TGTGCCAGCAGCGCCCAGGGAGGCACCGGGGAGCTGTTTTTT. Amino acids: CASSAQGGTGELFF.